This paragraph covers one TCR beta chain sequence. Antigen unknown. This sample stems from a study of T cells in Graves' hyperthyroidism and ophthalmopathy. Study at large: Peripheral blood was taken when the disease was first diagnosed, before any treatment began.

Overall study results and limits: Ophthalmopathy was predicted by the model a median of 6.5 months ahead of onset.

The V gene end was trimmed by 3 bases and the J gene end by 2 bases; junction bases not matched to a gene: 3. This CDR3 is built from 14 residues. The germline gives CDR1 LGHNA, CDR2 YSLEER. Researchers barred patients who had uncontrolled infection, other autoimmune disease, pregnancy or lactation. PBMCs were obtained from roughly 10 ml fresh peripheral blood. Regions amplified from RNA transcripts were the TCR beta CDR3 regions. The primer set for the first-round RT-PCR of the TCR CDR3 was HTBI. TCRdb independently ran MiXCR on the multiplex PCR reads; one entry per CDR3 protein. The sample includes around 600,000 distinct CDR3 sequences, around 13% of them seen just once.

This clonotype was obtained from a woman aged 45-59 years with Graves' ophthalmopathy. The sample taken for sequencing was blood. The chain combines TRBV4-3 with TRBJ2-7; 8 bases are a match to TRBD1. The CDR3 region is CASSHGQGAYEQYF. DNA for the CDR3: TGCGCCAGCAGCCATGGACAGGGAGCCTACGAGCAGTACTTC.